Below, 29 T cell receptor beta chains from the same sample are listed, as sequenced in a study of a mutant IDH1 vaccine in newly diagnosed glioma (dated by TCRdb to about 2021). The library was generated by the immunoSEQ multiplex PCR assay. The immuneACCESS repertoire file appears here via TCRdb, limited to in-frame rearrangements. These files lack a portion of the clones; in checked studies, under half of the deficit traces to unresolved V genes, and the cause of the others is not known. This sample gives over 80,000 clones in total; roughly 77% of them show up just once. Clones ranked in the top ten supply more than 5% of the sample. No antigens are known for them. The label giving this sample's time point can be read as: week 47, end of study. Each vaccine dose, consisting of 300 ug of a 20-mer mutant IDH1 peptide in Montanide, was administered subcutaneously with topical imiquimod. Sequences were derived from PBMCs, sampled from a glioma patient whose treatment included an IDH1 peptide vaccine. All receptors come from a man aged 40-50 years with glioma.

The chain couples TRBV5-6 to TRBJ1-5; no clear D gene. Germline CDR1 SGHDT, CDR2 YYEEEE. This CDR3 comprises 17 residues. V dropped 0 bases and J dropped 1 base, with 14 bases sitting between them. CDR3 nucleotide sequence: TGTGCCAGCAGCTTGGGGGCGGGAATCCGAAGCAATCAGCCCCAGCATTTT. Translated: CASSLGAGIRSNQPQHF.

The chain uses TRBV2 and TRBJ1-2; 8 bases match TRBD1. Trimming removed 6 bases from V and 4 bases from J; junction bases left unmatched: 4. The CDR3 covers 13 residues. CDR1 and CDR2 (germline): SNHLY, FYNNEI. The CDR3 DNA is TGTGCCAGCAGGGCCGGACAGGGCTATGGCTACACCTTC. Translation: CASRAGQGYGYTF.

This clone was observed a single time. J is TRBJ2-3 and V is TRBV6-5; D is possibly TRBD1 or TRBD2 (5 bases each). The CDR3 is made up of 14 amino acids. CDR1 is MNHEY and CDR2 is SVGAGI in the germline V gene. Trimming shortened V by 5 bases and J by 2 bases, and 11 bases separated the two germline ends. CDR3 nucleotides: TGTGCCAGCAGTCCCCGGGACCCCACAGATACGCAGTATTTT. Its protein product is CASSPRDPTDTQYF.

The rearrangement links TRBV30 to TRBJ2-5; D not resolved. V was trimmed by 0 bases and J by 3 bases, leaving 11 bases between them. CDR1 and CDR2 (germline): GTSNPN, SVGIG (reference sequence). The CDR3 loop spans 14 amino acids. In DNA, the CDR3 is TGTGCCTGGAGTGTAAAGGGCGGTAAAGAGACCCAGTACTTC. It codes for CAWSVKGGKETQYF.

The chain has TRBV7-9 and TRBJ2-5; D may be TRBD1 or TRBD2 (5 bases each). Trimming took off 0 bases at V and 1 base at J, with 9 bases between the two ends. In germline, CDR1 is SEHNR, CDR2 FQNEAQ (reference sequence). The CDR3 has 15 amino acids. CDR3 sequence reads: CASSLAVGTQETQYF. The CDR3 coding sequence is TGTGCCAGCAGCTTAGCGGTTGGGACCCAAGAGACCCAGTACTTC.

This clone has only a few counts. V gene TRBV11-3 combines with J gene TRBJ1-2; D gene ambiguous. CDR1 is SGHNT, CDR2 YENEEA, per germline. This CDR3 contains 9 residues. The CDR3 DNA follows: TGTCCCCGGGAGTATGGCTACACCTTC. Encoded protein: CPREYGYTF.

The CDR3 coding sequence is TGTGCCAGCAGCAATCGGGCAGGTGAAGGTTCACCCCTCCACTTT. Translated, it gives CASSNRAGEGSPLHF. The chain uses TRBV21-1 and TRBJ1-6. TRBV21-1 is a documented pseudogene. This CDR3 region has 15 residues.

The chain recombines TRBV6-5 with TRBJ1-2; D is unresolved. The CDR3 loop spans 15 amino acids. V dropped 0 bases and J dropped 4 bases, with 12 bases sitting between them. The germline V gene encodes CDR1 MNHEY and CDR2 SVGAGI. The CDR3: CASSYSSMGSYGYTF. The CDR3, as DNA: TGTGCCAGCAGTTACTCGTCCATGGGATCCTATGGCTACACCTTC.

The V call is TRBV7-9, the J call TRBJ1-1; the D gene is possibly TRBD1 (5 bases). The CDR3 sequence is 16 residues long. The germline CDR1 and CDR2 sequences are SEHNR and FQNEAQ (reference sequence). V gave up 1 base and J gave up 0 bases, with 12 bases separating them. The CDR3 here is CASSLGRGPLNTEAFF. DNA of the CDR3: TGTGCCAGCAGCTTAGGCCGGGGACCATTGAACACTGAAGCTTTCTTT.

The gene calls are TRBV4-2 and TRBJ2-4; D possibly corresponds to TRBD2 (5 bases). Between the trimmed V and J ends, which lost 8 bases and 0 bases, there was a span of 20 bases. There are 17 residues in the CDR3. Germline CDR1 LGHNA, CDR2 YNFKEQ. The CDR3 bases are TGTGCCAGCGGTCCGGGCCCGGGGTCTCTAGCCAAAAACATTCAGTACTTC. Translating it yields CASGPGPGSLAKNIQYF.

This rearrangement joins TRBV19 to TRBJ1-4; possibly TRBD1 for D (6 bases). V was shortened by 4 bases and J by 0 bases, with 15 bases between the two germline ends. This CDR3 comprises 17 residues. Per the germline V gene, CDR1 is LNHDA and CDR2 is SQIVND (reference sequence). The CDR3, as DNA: TGTGCCAGTAGTAAGGGGACACCCCACGCAACTAATGAAAAACTGTTTTTT. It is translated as CASSKGTPHATNEKLFF.

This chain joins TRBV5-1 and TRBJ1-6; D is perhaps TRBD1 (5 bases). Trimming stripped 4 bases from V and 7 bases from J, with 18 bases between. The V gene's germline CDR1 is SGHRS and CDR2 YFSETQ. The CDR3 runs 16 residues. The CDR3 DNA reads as TGCGCCAGCAGCCCTGGGGGGGGACCGAGGAATTCACCCCTCCACTTT. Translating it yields CASSPGGGPRNSPLHF.

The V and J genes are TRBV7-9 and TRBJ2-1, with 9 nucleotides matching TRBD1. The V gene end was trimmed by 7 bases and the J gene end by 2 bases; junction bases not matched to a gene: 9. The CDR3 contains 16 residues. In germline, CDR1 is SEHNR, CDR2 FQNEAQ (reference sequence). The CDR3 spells CASMGGTGSPYNEQFF. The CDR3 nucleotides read TGTGCCAGCATGGGTGGGACAGGGAGTCCCTACAATGAGCAGTTCTTC.

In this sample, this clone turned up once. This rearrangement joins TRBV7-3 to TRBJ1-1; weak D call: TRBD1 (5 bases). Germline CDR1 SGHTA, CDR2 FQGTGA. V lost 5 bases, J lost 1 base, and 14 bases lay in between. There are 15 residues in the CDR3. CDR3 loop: CASSARDFGNTEAFF. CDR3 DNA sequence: TGTGCCAGCAGCGCACGGGACTTCGGGAACACTGAAGCTTTCTTT.

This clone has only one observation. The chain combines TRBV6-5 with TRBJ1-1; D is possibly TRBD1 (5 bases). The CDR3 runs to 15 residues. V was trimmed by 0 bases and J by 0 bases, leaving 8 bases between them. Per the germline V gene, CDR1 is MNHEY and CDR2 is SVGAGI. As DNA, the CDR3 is TGTGCCAGCAGTTACTCCCAGGGCGTGAACACTGAAGCTTTCTTT. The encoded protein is CASSYSQGVNTEAFF.

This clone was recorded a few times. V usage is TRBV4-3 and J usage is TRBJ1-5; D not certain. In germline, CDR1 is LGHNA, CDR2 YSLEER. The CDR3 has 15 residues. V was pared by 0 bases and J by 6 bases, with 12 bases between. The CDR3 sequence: CASSQERVRGQPQHF. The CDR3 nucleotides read TGCGCCAGCAGCCAAGAAAGGGTACGGGGTCAGCCCCAGCATTTT.

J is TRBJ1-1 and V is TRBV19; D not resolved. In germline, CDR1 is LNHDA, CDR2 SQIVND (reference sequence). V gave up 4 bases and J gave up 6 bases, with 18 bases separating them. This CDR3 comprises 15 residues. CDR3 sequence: CASSKEEGFGSEAFF. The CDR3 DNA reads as TGTGCCAGTAGTAAGGAGGAGGGTTTCGGTTCTGAAGCTTTCTTT.

The CDR3 sequence: CASSQLYEQYF. CDR3 in DNA: TGTGCCAGCAGTCAGCTTTACGAGCAGTACTTC. The gene calls are TRBV6-5 and TRBJ2-7; D ambiguous. V lost 5 bases and J lost 4, with 6 bases in between. The CDR3 length is 11 residues. Germline CDR1 is MNHEY and CDR2 is SVGAGI.

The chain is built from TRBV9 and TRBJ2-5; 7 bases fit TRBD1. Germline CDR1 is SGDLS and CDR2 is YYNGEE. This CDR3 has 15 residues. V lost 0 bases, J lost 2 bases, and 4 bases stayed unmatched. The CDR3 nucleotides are TGTGCCAGCAGCGTAGGGGGGACAGCACAAGAGACCCAGTACTTC. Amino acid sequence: CASSVGGTAQETQYF.

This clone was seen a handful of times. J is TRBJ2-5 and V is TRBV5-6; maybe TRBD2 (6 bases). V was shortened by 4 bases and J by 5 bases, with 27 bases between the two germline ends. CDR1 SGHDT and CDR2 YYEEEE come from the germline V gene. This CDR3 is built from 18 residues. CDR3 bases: TGTGCCAGCAGCCGGGGCAGGCGGGACCAAGCTCGCAGGGAGACCCAGTACTTC. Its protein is CASSRGRRDQARRETQYF.

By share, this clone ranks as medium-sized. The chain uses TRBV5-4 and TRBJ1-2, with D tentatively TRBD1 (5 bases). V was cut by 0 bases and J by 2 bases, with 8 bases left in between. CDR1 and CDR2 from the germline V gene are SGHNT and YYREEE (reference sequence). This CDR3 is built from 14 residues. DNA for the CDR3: TGTGCCAGCAGCTTGGACCGACAGAACTATGGCTACACCTTC. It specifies CASSLDRQNYGYTF. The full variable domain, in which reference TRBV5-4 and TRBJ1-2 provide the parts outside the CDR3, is ETGVTQSPTHLIKTRGQQVTLRCSSQSGHNTVSWYQQALGQGPQFIFQYYREEENGRGNFPPRFSGLQFPNYSSELNVNALELDDSALYLCASSLDRQNYGYTFGSGTRLTVV.

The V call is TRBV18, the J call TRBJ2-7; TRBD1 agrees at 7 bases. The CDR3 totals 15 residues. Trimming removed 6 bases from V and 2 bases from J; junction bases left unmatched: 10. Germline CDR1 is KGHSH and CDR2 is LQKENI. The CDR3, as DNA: TGTGCCAGCTCCCCCGAGGGACAGAGGACCTACGAGCAGTACTTC. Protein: CASSPEGQRTYEQYF.

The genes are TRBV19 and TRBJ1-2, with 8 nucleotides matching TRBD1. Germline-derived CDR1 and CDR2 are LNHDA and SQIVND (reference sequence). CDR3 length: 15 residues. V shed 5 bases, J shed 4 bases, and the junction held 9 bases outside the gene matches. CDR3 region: CASSAPTGAGYGYTF. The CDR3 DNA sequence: TGTGCCAGTAGTGCTCCGACAGGGGCGGGCTATGGCTACACCTTC. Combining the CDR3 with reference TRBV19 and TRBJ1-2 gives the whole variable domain DGGITQSPKYLFRKEGQNVTLSCEQNLNHDAMYWYRQDPGQGLRLIYYSQIVNDFQKGDIAEGYSVSREKKESFPLTVTSAQKNPTAFYLCASSAPTGAGYGYTFGSGTRLTVV.

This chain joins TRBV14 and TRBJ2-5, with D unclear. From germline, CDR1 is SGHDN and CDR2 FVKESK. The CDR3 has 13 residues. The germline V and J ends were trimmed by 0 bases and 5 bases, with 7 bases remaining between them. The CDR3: CASSQELFETQYF. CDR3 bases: TGTGCCAGCAGCCAAGAACTTTTTGAGACCCAGTACTTC.

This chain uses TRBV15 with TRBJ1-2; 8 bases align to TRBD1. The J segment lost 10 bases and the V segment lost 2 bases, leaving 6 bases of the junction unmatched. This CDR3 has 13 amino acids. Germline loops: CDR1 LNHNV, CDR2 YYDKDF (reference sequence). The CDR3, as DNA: TGTGCCACCAGCAGAATTGGACAGGGATACTACACCTTC. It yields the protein CATSRIGQGYYTF.

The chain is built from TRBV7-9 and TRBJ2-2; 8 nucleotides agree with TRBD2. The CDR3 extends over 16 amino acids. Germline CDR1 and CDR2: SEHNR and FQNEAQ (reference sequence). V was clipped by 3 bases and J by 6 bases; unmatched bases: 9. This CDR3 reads CASSFSTLGRAGELFF. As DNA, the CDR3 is TGTGCCAGCAGCTTTTCCACCCTCGGGAGGGCCGGGGAGCTGTTTTTT. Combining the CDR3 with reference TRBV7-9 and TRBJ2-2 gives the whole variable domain DTGVSQNPRHKITKRGQNVTFRCDPISEHNRLYWYRQTLGQGPEFLTYFQNEAQLEKSRLLSDRFSAERPKGSFSTLEIQRTEQGDSAMYLCASSFSTLGRAGELFFGEGSRLTVL.

The CDR3 spells CATSTGGYSNQPQHF. The CDR3 nucleotides read TGTGCCACCAGCACCGGGGGCTATAGCAATCAGCCCCAGCATTTT. The chain carries TRBV15 and TRBJ1-5; D perhaps matches TRBD1 (6 bases). V was pared by 4 bases and J by 0 bases, with 10 bases between. In germline, CDR1 is LNHNV, CDR2 YYDKDF (reference sequence). This CDR3 region has 15 residues.

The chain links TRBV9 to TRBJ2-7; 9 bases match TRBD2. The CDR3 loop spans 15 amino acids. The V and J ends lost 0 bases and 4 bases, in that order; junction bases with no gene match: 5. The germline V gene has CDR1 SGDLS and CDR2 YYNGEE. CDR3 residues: CASSVEASGIYEQYF. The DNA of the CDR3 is TGTGCCAGCAGCGTAGAGGCTAGCGGGATTTACGAGCAGTACTTC.

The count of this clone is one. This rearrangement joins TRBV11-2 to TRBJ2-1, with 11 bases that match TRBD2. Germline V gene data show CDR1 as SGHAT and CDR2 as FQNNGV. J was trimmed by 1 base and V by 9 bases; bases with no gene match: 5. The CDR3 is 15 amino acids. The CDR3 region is CASHGTSGSYNEQFF. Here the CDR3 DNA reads TGTGCCAGTCATGGGACTAGCGGTTCCTACAATGAGCAGTTCTTC.